Listed below are T cell receptor beta chains from one sample, sequenced in a study of T cell responses to AZD1222 COVID-19 vaccine. Data came from immunoSEQ multiplex PCR; TCRdb stores just in-frame clones and leaves some out. The data contain roughly 120,000 clones, about 87% of them singletons. The sequencing here drew on peripheral blood, taken on day 0 of AZD1222 vaccination. The source of these receptors is an adult in good health. The CDR3 runs from the conserved cysteine through the conserved F or W. D genes are given only for firm matches. Some rows have no size entry. The others give once, few or many, or a class for an expanded clone.

D,V,size,J,CDR3,DNA
TRBD2,TRBV5-4,.,TRBJ2-1,CASSLGSYRGGPYNEQFF,TGTGCCAGCAGCTTGGGGTCCTACCGGGGGGGCCCTTACAATGAGCAGTTCTTC
TRBD1,TRBV5-8,.,TRBJ2-2,CASSWGTGALVAGELFF,TGTGCCAGCAGCTGGGGAACAGGGGCTCTTGTCGCCGGGGAGCTGTTTTTT
.,TRBV20-1,.,TRBJ1-1,CSAHGQNEAFF,TGCAGTGCTCACGGACAAAATGAAGCTTTCTTT
TRBD1,TRBV19,.,TRBJ1-2,CASRTGGGPNYGYTF,TGTGCCAGCAGGACAGGGGGCGGTCCCAACTATGGCTACACCTTC
.,TRBV14,once,TRBJ1-1,CASSSGQFGTEAFF,TGTGCCAGCAGCTCCGGACAGTTCGGCACTGAAGCTTTCTTT
TRBD2,TRBV3-1/TRBV3-2,.,TRBJ2-2,CASSQLAGGPAGELFF,TGTGCCAGCAGCCAACTAGCGGGGGGGCCCGCCGGGGAGCTGTTTTTT
.,TRBV4-1,.,TRBJ1-1,CASSQAGGRGEHTEAFF,TGCGCCAGCAGCCAAGCTGGGGGCAGGGGAGAACACACTGAAGCTTTCTTT
TRBD1,TRBV7-2,.,TRBJ1-4,CASSLPGQTHATNEKLFF,TGTGCCAGCAGCCTCCCGGGACAGACACATGCAACTAATGAAAAACTGTTTTTT
TRBD1,TRBV3-1/TRBV3-2,once,TRBJ1-4,CASSQGGQGPNEKLFF,TGTGCCAGCAGCCAAGGGGGACAGGGGCCAAATGAAAAACTGTTTTTT
TRBD2,TRBV11-3,.,TRBJ2-3,CASSFSGTSTDTQYF,TGTGCCAGCAGCTTTAGCGGGACAAGCACAGATACGCAGTATTTT
.,TRBV7-2,.,TRBJ1-6,CASRSSPLHF,TGTGCCAGCAGGAGTTCACCCCTCCACTTT
.,TRBV19,.,TRBJ2-7,CASSMGSGYEQYF,TGTGCCAGTAGTATGGGCAGCGGCTACGAGCAGTACTTC
.,TRBV27,.,TRBJ1-1,CASSFRENTEAFF,TGTGCCAGCAGTTTTCGAGAGAACACTGAAGCTTTCTTT
.,TRBV29-1,.,TRBJ2-7,CSVEDTGNTYEQYF,TGCAGCGTTGAAGATACGGGGAATACCTACGAGCAGTACTTC
.,TRBV13,.,TRBJ2-5,CASSSRDIQETQYF,TGTGCCAGCAGCTCCCGGGACATACAAGAGACCCAGTACTTC
.,TRBV28,.,TRBJ1-2,CAGSSTQGIDYGYTF,TGTGCCGGCAGTTCCACTCAGGGGATCGACTATGGCTACACCTTC
TRBD2,TRBV4-1,.,TRBJ2-1,CASSHNRAGGAYNEQFF,TGCGCCAGCAGCCACAACCGGGCGGGGGGGGCCTACAATGAGCAGTTCTTC
.,TRBV10-3,.,TRBJ2-1,CAISVRQFNEQFF,TGTGCCATCAGTGTCCGGCAGTTCAATGAGCAGTTCTTC
TRBD1,TRBV15,.,TRBJ2-1,CATSRDRRGQNEQFF,TGTGCCACCAGCAGAGATAGAAGGGGGCAAAATGAGCAGTTCTTC
TRBD1,TRBV3-1/TRBV3-2,.,TRBJ1-6,CASSQRTGAWGNSPLHF,TGTGCCAGCAGCCAACGGACAGGGGCGTGGGGAAATTCACCCCTCCACTTT
.,TRBV4-1,.,TRBJ2-3,CASSQKGYGDTQYF,TGCGCCAGCAGCCAAAAGGGTTATGGGGATACGCAGTATTTT
TRBD1,TRBV29-1,.,TRBJ1-4,CSVAPGTDEKLFF,TGCAGCGTAGCACCCGGGACAGATGAAAAACTGTTTTTT